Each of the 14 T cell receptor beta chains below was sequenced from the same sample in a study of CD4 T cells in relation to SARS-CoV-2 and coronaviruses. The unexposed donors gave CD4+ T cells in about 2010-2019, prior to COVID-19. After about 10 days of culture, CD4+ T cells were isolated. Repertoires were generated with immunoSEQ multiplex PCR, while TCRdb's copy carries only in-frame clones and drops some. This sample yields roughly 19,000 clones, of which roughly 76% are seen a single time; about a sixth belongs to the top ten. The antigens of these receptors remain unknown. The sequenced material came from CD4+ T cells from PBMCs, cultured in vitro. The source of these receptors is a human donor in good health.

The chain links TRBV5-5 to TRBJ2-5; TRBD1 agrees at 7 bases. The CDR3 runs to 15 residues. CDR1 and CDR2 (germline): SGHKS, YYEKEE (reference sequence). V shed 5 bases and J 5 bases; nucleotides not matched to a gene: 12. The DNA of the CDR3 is TGTGCCAGCAGTCCCGACAGGGTAGGAAGGGAGACCCAGTACTTC. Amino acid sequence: CASSPDRVGRETQYF.

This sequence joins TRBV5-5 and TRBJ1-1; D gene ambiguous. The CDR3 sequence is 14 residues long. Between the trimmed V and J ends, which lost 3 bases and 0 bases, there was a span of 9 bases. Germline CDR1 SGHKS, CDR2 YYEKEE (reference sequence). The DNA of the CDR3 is TGTGCCAGCAGCTCCTGGACCATGAACACTGAAGCTTTCTTT. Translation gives CASSSWTMNTEAFF.

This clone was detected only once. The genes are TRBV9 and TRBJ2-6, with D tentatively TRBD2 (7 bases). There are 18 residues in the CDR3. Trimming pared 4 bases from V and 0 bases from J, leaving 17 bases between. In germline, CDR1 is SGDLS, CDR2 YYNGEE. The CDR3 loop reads CASSIWGGRSSGANVLTF. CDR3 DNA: TGTGCCAGCAGCATTTGGGGGGGGCGGAGCTCTGGGGCCAACGTCCTGACTTTC.

CDR3 in amino acids: CASSLAGVASTDTQYF. The CDR3 coding sequence is TGCGCCAGCAGCTTGGCGGGAGTTGCTAGCACAGATACGCAGTATTTT. J is TRBJ2-3 and V is TRBV5-1; D is possibly TRBD2 (6 bases). The CDR3 is 16 amino acids. Germline assignment: CDR1 SGHRS and CDR2 YFSETQ. The V and J ends lost 0 bases and 0 bases respectively, with 11 bases between them.

CDR3 bases: TGTGCCAGTACCCAGAGGGACAGACACAATCAGCCCCAGCATTTT. It is translated as CASTQRDRHNQPQHF. The chain carries TRBV19 and TRBJ1-5; 7 positions agree with TRBD1. V lost 7 bases, J lost 3 bases, and 9 bases stayed unmatched. Germline V CDR1 and CDR2: LNHDA, SQIVND (reference sequence). The CDR3 consists of 15 residues.

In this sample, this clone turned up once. CDR3 loop: CASSELAGGGNEQFF. DNA of the CDR3: TGTGCCAGCAGTGAGCTAGCGGGAGGGGGCAATGAGCAGTTCTTC. This rearrangement joins TRBV6-4 to TRBJ2-1; TRBD2 matches at 12 bases. The CDR3 loop spans 15 amino acids. V was pared by 3 bases and J by 6 bases, with 3 bases of the junction left unmatched. The germline V gene has CDR1 MRHNA and CDR2 SNTAGT.

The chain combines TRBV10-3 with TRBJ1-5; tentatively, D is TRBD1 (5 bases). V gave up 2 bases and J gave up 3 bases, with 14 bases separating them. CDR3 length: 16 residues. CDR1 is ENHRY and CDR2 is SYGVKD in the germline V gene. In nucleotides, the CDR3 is TGTGCCATCAGTGAGGACGGGGCTCTAGCCAATCAGCCCCAGCATTTT. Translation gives CAISEDGALANQPQHF.

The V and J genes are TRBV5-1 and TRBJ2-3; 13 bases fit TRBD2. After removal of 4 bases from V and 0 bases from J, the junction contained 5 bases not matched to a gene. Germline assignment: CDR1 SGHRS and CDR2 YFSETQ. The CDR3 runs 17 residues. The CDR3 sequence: CASSPGTSGKSTDTQYF. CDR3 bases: TGCGCCAGCAGCCCCGGGACTAGCGGGAAAAGCACAGATACGCAGTATTTT.

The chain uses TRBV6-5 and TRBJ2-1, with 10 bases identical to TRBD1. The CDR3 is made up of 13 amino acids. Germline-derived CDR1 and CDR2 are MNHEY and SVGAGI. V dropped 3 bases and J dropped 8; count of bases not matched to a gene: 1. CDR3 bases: TGTGCCAGCAGTTATGACAGGGGGCATGAGCAGTTCTTC. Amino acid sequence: CASSYDRGHEQFF.

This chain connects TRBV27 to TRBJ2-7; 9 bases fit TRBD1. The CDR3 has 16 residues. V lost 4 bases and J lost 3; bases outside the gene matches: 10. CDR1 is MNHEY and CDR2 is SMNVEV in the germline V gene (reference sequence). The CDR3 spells CASSSRAGQGNYEQYF. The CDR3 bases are TGTGCCAGCAGTTCAAGGGCAGGACAGGGGAACTACGAGCAGTACTTC.

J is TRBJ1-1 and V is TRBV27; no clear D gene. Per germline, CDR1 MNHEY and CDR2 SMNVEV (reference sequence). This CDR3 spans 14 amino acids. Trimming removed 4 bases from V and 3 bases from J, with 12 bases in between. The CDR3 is CASSSPMGYTEAFF. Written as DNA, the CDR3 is TGTGCCAGCAGTTCCCCCATGGGGTACACTGAAGCTTTCTTT.

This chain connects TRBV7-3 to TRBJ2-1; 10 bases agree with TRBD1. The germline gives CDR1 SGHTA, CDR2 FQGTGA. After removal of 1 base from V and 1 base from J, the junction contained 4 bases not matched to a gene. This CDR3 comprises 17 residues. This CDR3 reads CASSLIGTGVSYNEQFF. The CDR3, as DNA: TGTGCCAGCAGCTTAATAGGGACAGGGGTTTCCTACAATGAGCAGTTCTTC. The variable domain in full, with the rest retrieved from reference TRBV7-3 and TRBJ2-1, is GAGVSQTPSNKVTEKGKYVELRCDPISGHTALYWYRQSLGQGPEFLIYFQGTGAADDSGLPNDRFFAVRPEGSVSTLKIQRTERGDSAVYLCASSLIGTGVSYNEQFFGPGTRLTVL.

DNA of the CDR3: TGTGCCACCAGTGATTTGCCGGGTAATCAGCCCCAGCATTTT. Its protein product is CATSDLPGNQPQHF. This sequence joins TRBV24-1 and TRBJ1-5, with D unclear. Germline CDR1 is KGHDR and CDR2 is SFDVKD. V shed 0 bases and J shed 4 bases, with 6 bases lying between them. The CDR3 is 14 amino acids.

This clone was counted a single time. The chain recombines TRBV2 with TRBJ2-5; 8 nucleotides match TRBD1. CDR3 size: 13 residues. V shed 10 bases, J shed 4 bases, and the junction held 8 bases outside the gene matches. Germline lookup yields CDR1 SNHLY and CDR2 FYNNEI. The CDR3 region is CANLGTGGETQYF. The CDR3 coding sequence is TGTGCCAACCTTGGGACAGGCGGAGAGACCCAGTACTTC.